The source of this TCR beta chain is a study of blood T cell repertoires in COVID-19. The wider study: PBMCs, B-cell-depleted T cells, or T cells provided the cDNA or gDNA that made up the material.

Trimming removed 0 bases from V and 4 bases from J; junction bases left unmatched: 8. This CDR3 has 16 residues. CDR1 SGHRS and CDR2 YFSETQ come from the germline V gene. Everyone who took part was about 18 to 90 years old, and they came from about two dozen US areas. Cohort placement rested on clinical history that participants reported themselves. As originally analysed: Reference gene primer amplification in the assay estimated nucleated cell counts. Using immunoSEQ multiplex PCR, the repertoire was profiled, and TCRdb retains in-frame clones only, with some absent. D and trimming were read from the DNA, whereas the V and J calls and clone size are those reported in that table. Of 200,000 to 300,000 clones in the sample, around 89% were seen once.

Material for sequencing was PBMCs or T cells enriched from blood (not recorded which). This clonotype was obtained from a woman in her thirties or forties with acute COVID-19. The genes are TRBV5-1 and TRBJ1-1, with 8 bases lining up with TRBD1. The CDR3 DNA sequence: TGCGCCAGCAGCTTGGCCCGGACAGGGATGGGCACTGAAGCTTTCTTT. Translated, it gives CASSLARTGMGTEAFF.